The subject of this entry is one T cell receptor beta chain. This clonotype was seen repeatedly, ten times or more. What antigen it recognizes has not been identified. The sample holds no much larger clone one base away, and base qualities are not on file. Donors were a few dozen systemically healthy Caucasian individuals from Russia aged about 6 to 100 years. Each donor gave ten milliliters of peripheral blood, collected into EDTA-treated Vacutainer tubes. Ficoll-Paque density-gradient centrifugation was used to isolate PBMCs, with at least 7 million obtained per sample. Total RNA was extracted from PBMCs with Trizol reagent, with at least 6 micrograms obtained per sample. The percentages of naive CD45RAhigh/CD27high T cells were determined by flow cytometry on a PBMC aliquot from every donor. The library relied on 5' RACE. TCRdb shows the sequencer as Illumina HiSeq 2500. A second 7 to 11 cycle PCR used a sample-barcoded 5' primer and a J-beta primer mix. A template-switch 5' adaptor carrying 12 random nucleotides introduced a unique molecular identifier onto each TCR beta cDNA molecule. Each sample yielded at least 2.5 million CDR3-containing paired-end reads. First-strand cDNA was synthesized from all RNA with the Mint cDNA synthesis kit, primed by a TRBC-specific oligonucleotide. After uracil-DNA glycosylase treatment, a first 18-cycle PCR used universal primers M1SS and BC2_uni_R on all cDNA. Under the source paper's analysis protocol: For normalization, 1 million high-quality reads, each with a distinct molecular identifier, were randomly selected from each sample. Reads sharing molecular identifiers were discarded rather than binned into consensus sequences. MiTCR, with a Q25 quality threshold and the strictest error-elimination algorithm, was used for CDR3 identification, clonotype clustering and error correction. A nonparametric unseen species model with Euler transformation was used to estimate lower-bound total TCR beta diversity. TCRdb itself trimmed the public reads at Q25 with fastp, ran MiXCR and retained productive beta chains. Each entry merges the rows of one CDR3 protein and shows their most common DNA and genes. TCRdb, rather than the study authors, made the V and J calls. This sample lists 850,000 to 1,100,000 distinct CDR3 sequences; less than 45% were detected once. The ten top clones hold 13% of the sample.

These data belong to a study of blood T cells in healthy people across ages (dated by TCRdb to between 2014 and 2017). Regarding the study in general: In model experiments, roughly one uniquely barcoded TCR beta cDNA molecule per two T cells was captured by template switching. Donors of different ages were randomly distributed across sequencing lanes to avoid experimental bias. Donors were grouped into four age groups: young (average roughly 16 years), middle-aged (about 38), aged (approximately 58) and long-lived (approximately 81). Using deep sequencing normalized with unique cDNA molecular identifiers, the study measured how TCR beta repertoire diversity changes with age. For two donors (one aged 18 to 30 and one aged 80 or older), the study analyzed two additional independent replicas of 1 million unique cDNA reads from the same blood draw.

Study-level results and caveats: Bulk unsorted PBMC profiling prevented conclusive comparison of naive and antigen-experienced compartments. Total diversity estimates from one million sequenced T cells were considered lower bounds and underestimates. Compared with the aged group, the long-lived group had more naive CD4+ T cells, fewer expanded clones and increased TCR diversity, suggesting age selection. Donor CMV infection status was unknown, potentially confounding age-related changes in expanded clonotypes. There was a strong correlation between observed TCR beta diversity and the percentage of naive T cells measured by flow cytometry. As age increased, observed TCR beta diversity per million T cells dropped in a roughly linear way, and a significant reduction was already evident by age around 41.

From its cysteine to its phenylalanine, the CDR3 spans 16 amino acids. The entry retains the CDR3 DNA only, 48 bases that are in frame from base 1. V was cut back by 0 bases and J by 0 bases, leaving a gap of 10 bases between them. CDR1 SGHTA and CDR2 FQGNSA are derived from the germline V gene. The chain links TRBV7-2 with TRBJ2-3, with the D gene call left open. Input material: blood. The clonotype originates from a man between 18 and 29 years old in good health. The CDR3 protein is CASSLARPGSTDTQYF. The nucleotide sequence is given as TGTGCCAGCAGCTTAGCCCGCCCCGGTAGCACAGATACGCAGTATTTT.